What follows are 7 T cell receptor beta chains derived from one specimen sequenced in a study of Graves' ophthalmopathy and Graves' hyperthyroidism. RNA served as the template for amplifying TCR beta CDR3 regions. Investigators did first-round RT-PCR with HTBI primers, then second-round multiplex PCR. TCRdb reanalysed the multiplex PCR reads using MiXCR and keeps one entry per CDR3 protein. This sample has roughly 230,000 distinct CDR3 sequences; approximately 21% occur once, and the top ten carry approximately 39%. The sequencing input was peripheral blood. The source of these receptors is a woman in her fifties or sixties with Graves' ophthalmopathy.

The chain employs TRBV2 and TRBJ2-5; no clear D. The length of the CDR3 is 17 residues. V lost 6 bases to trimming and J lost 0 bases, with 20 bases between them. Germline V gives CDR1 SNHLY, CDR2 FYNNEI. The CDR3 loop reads CASRHTFTQRNQETQYF. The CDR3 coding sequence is TGTGCCAGCAGGCACACCTTTACCCAGCGCAACCAAGAGACCCAGTACTTC.

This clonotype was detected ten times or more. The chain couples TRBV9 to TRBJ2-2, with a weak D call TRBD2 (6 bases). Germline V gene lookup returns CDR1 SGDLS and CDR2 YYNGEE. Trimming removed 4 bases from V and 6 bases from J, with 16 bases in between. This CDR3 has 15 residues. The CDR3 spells CASSNRDSLAGELFF. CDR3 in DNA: TGTGCCAGCAGCAACCGGGACTCCCTCGCCGGGGAGCTGTTTTTT.

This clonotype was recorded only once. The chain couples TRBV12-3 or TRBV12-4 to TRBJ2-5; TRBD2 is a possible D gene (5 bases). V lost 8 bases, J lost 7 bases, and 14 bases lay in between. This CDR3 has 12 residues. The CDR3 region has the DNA TGTGCCAGCGGACTCAAGTCCGGGACCCAGTACTTC. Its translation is CASGLKSGTQYF.

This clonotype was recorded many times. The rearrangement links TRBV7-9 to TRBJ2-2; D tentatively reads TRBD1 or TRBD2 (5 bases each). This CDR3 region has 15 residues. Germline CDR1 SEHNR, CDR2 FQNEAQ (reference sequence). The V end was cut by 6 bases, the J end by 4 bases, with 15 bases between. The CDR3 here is CASRGWGSATGELFF. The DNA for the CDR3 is TGTGCCAGCAGGGGCTGGGGGAGCGCCACCGGGGAGCTGTTTTTT.

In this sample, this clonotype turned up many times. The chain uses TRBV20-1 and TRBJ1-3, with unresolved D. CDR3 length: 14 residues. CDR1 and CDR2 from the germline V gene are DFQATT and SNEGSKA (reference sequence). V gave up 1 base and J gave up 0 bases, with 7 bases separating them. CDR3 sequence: CSARAPGSGNTIYF. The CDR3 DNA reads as TGCAGTGCTAGAGCACCGGGCTCTGGAAACACCATATATTTT.

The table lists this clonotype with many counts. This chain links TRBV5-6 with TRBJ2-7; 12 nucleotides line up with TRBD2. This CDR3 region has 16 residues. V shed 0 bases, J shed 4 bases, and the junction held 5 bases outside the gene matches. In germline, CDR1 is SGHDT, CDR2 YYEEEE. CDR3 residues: CASSLGLAGVVYEQYF. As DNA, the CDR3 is TGTGCCAGCAGCTTGGGACTAGCGGGAGTGGTGTACGAGCAGTACTTC. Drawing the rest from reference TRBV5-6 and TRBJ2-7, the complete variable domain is DAGVTQSPTHLIKTRGQQVTLRCSPKSGHDTVSWYQQALGQGPQFIFQYYEEEERQRGNFPDRFSGHQFPNYSSELNVNALLLGDSALYLCASSLGLAGVVYEQYFGPGTRLTVT.

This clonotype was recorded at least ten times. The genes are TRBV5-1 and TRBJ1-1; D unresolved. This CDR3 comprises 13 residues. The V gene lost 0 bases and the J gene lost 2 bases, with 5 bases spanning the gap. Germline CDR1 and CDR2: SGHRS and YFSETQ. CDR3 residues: CASSLVDNTEAFF. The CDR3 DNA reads TGCGCCAGCAGCTTGGTAGACAACACTGAAGCTTTCTTT.